This passage covers 20 T cell receptor beta chains from one sample sequenced in a study of OX40 agonist ivuxolimab in advanced cancers. The library was made by the immunoSEQ multiplex PCR assay. TCRdb re-hosts the immuneACCESS table, in-frame sequences only. Its copies lack some clones; in the studies checked, an unresolved V gene accounts for under half of them, and the cause for the rest is not known. Counted in this sample were about 81,000 clones; around nine tenths of them appeared once. The ten biggest clones cover approximately 0.45% of the sample. Sample: CD4+ or CD8+ T cells sorted from blood, taken in a trial of the OX40 agonist ivuxolimab. The receptors originated from an adult with an advanced solid tumor such as melanoma, head and neck, liver or kidney cancer.

This clone was detected once. The CDR3 region has the DNA TGTGCCAGCAAAGATACAGAAGAGACCCAGTACTTC. Amino acids: CASKDTEETQYF. This rearrangement joins TRBV28 to TRBJ2-5; unclear D gene. The CDR3 spans 12 residues. Germline CDR1 is MDHEN and CDR2 is SYDVKM. V gave up 7 bases and J gave up 3 bases, with 9 bases separating them.

This clone came up a few times. This sequence joins TRBV15 and TRBJ1-6, with 8 bases fitting TRBD1. Trimming removed 0 bases from V and 8 bases from J; junction bases left unmatched: 6. This CDR3 comprises 16 residues. Germline V gene sequence: CDR1 LNHNV, CDR2 YYDKDF (reference sequence). The CDR3 DNA reads as TGTGCCACCAGCAGAGAGGCGGGACAGGCTCATTCACCCCTCCACTTT. Translation gives CATSREAGQAHSPLHF.

This sequence joins TRBV10-3 and TRBJ1-6, with TRBD1 as a possible D gene (5 bases). Trimming shortened V by 10 bases and J by 8 bases, and 18 bases separated the two germline ends. The CDR3 covers 14 residues. Germline assignment: CDR1 ENHRY and CDR2 SYGVKD. The CDR3 protein is CATTGGVGDSPLHF. CDR3 coding DNA: TGTGCCACCACGGGGGGGGTCGGAGATTCACCCCTCCACTTT.

This clone appeared a few times. This rearrangement joins TRBV7-9 to TRBJ1-1; D unclear. Trimming cost V 1 base and J 0 bases, with 3 bases left between them. Germline CDR1 reads SEHNR; CDR2 reads FQNEAQ (reference sequence). This CDR3 comprises 13 residues. CDR3 protein: CASSLDMNTEAFF. CDR3 bases: TGTGCCAGCAGCTTAGATATGAACACTGAAGCTTTCTTT.

The V and J genes are TRBV4-1 and TRBJ1-1; D unresolved. Germline lookup yields CDR1 MGHRA and CDR2 YSYEKL. Between the trimmed V and J ends, which lost 0 bases and 6 bases, there was a span of 11 bases. The CDR3 is 14 residues long. In DNA form, the CDR3 reads TGCGCCAGCAGCCAAGAGGGTGCACAGCCTGAAGCTTTCTTT. This codes for CASSQEGAQPEAFF.

The V gene is TRBV7-8, the J gene TRBJ2-7, with D possibly being TRBD1 (6 bases). Germline CDR1 is SGHVS and CDR2 is FQNEAQ. This CDR3 contains 13 residues. The ends were cut back, 5 bases at V and 6 bases at J, with 14 bases in the middle. CDR3 amino acids: CASSPQQGREQYF. CDR3 DNA sequence: TGTGCCAGCAGCCCTCAACAGGGTCGCGAGCAGTACTTC. The full variable domain, completed using reference TRBV7-8 and TRBJ2-7, is GAGVSQSPRYKVAKRGQDVALRCDPISGHVSLFWYQQALGQGPEFLTYFQNEAQLDKSGLPSDRFFAERPEGSVSTLKIQRTQQEDSAVYLCASSPQQGREQYFGPGTRLTVT.

This chain connects TRBV11-3 to TRBJ2-5; a possible D gene is TRBD2 (6 bases). The DNA end is more similar to TRBJ2-7, so the J call may be wrong. The CDR3 is made up of 17 amino acids. Germline CDR1 is SGHNT and CDR2 is YENEEA. The CDR3 bases are TGTGCCAGCAGCTCTGGTCCCGGACGGGCGACGGGGGTCGAGCAGTACTTC. As protein: CASSSGPGRATGVEQYF.

The chain carries TRBV9 and TRBJ1-2, with 7 nucleotides matching TRBD1. The J segment lost 0 bases and the V segment lost 0 bases, leaving 8 bases of the junction unmatched. The CDR3 loop spans 17 amino acids. Looked up from germline, CDR1 is SGDLS and CDR2 is YYNGEE. The DNA for the CDR3 is TGTGCCAGCAGCGTAGTTGGAGACAGGGTCCCTAACTATGGCTACACCTTC. As protein: CASSVVGDRVPNYGYTF. The full variable domain, completed using reference TRBV9 and TRBJ1-2, is DSGVTQTPKHLITATGQRVTLRCSPRSGDLSVYWYQQSLDQGLQFLIQYYNGEERAKGNILERFSAQQFPDLHSELNLSSLELGDSALYFCASSVVGDRVPNYGYTFGSGTRLTVV.

The rearrangement uses TRBV7-3 and TRBJ2-7; 10 bases map to TRBD1. This CDR3 is 15 amino acids long. V gave up 3 bases and J gave up 4 bases; unmatched junction bases: 6. CDR1 is SGHTA, CDR2 FQGTGA, per germline. CDR3 amino acids: CASSLGTGDIYEQYF. CDR3 coding DNA: TGTGCCAGCAGCTTGGGGACAGGGGATATATACGAGCAGTACTTC. Combining the CDR3 with reference TRBV7-3 and TRBJ2-7 gives the whole variable domain GAGVSQTPSNKVTEKGKYVELRCDPISGHTALYWYRQSLGQGPEFLIYFQGTGAADDSGLPNDRFFAVRPEGSVSTLKIQRTERGDSAVYLCASSLGTGDIYEQYFGPGTRLTVT.

V is TRBV29-1 and J is TRBJ1-4; TRBD1 aligns across 7 bases. Germline lookup yields CDR1 SQVTM and CDR2 ANQGSEA. This CDR3 is 12 amino acids long. The junction had 3 bases not matched to a gene; V was cut back by 3 bases and J by 8 bases. CDR3 coding DNA: TGCAGCGTTGAGGCAGGGGGGGAAAAACTGTTTTTT. It translates to CSVEAGGEKLFF.

The rearrangement joins TRBV7-6 to TRBJ1-5, with D maybe TRBD1 (5 bases). The CDR3 has 14 residues. Germline lookup yields CDR1 SGHVS and CDR2 FNYEAQ. The V and J ends lost 4 bases and 7 bases respectively, with 14 bases between them. The CDR3 is CASSSELGRQPQHF. The CDR3 DNA reads TGTGCCAGCAGCTCGGAATTGGGGCGACAGCCCCAGCATTTT.

This clone has a handful of counts. The V and J genes are TRBV9 and TRBJ2-4; D gene uncertain. Between the trimmed V and J ends, which lost 0 bases and 1 base, there was a span of 14 bases. Per the germline V gene, CDR1 is SGDLS and CDR2 is YYNGEE. CDR3 length equals 17 residues. The CDR3 sequence is CASSVGDPFGAKNIQYF. The CDR3, as DNA: TGTGCCAGCAGCGTAGGGGATCCTTTCGGGGCCAAAAACATTCAGTACTTC. Combining the CDR3 with reference TRBV9 and TRBJ2-4 gives the whole variable domain DSGVTQTPKHLITATGQRVTLRCSPRSGDLSVYWYQQSLDQGLQFLIQYYNGEERAKGNILERFSAQQFPDLHSELNLSSLELGDSALYFCASSVGDPFGAKNIQYFGAGTRLSVL.

A note on this clone: At one end the junction does not follow the germline gene, possibly because of a read error. The rearrangement joins TRBV5-1 to TRBJ1-1, with TRBD1 matching 8 bases. The CDR3 covers 16 residues. CDR1 and CDR2 from the germline V gene are SGHRS and YFSETQ. In DNA form, the CDR3 reads TGCGCCAGCAGCTGGCGGACAGGGCGGGAGAACATTGAAGCTTTCTTT. This sequence encodes CASSWRTGRENIEAFF.

The rearrangement uses TRBV7-9 and TRBJ1-1; the D is unclear. CDR3 length: 14 residues. CDR1 and CDR2 (germline): SEHNR, FQNEAQ (reference sequence). Trimming cost V 5 bases and J 1 base, with 11 bases left between them. CDR3 nucleotide sequence: TGTGCCAGCAGCCCGACCCCCGGGAACACTGAAGCTTTCTTT. It specifies CASSPTPGNTEAFF.

The chain employs TRBV9 and TRBJ1-3; D ambiguous. V dropped 0 bases and J dropped 1 base, with 11 bases sitting between them. CDR1 and CDR2 (germline): SGDLS, YYNGEE. The CDR3 totals 16 residues. The chain's CDR3 is CASSVGGGASGNTIYF. The CDR3 nucleotides are TGTGCCAGCAGCGTAGGCGGCGGAGCTTCTGGAAACACCATATATTTT.

This chain links TRBV25-1 with TRBJ2-2, with D unclear. V was trimmed by 4 bases and J by 2 bases, leaving 8 bases between them. The CDR3 extends over 14 amino acids. Looked up from germline, CDR1 is MGHDK and CDR2 is SYGVNS. CDR3 in amino acids: CASSALGNTGELFF. CDR3 coding DNA: TGTGCCAGCAGTGCCCTGGGTAACACCGGGGAGCTGTTTTTT.

V gene TRBV18 combines with J gene TRBJ2-7; 7 nucleotides line up with TRBD2. The CDR3 loop spans 16 amino acids. Germline lookup yields CDR1 KGHSH and CDR2 LQKENI. The trim removed 2 bases at V and 0 bases at J, leaving 7 bases unmatched. The CDR3 reads CASSPYPGGTSYEQYF. The CDR3 coding sequence is TGTGCCAGCTCACCATATCCCGGGGGGACCTCCTACGAGCAGTACTTC. Drawing the rest from reference TRBV18 and TRBJ2-7, the complete variable domain is NAGVMQNPRHLVRRRGQEARLRCSPMKGHSHVYWYRQLPEEGLKFMVYLQKENIIDESGMPKERFSAEFPKEGPSILRIQQVVRGDSAAYFCASSPYPGGTSYEQYFGPGTRLTVT.

V usage is TRBV28 and J usage is TRBJ2-3, with TRBD2 matching over 8 bases. The V and J ends lost 2 bases and 9 bases, in that order; junction bases with no gene match: 7. The CDR3 length is 14 residues. Per the germline V gene, CDR1 is MDHEN and CDR2 is SYDVKM. The CDR3 region has the DNA TGTGCCAGCAGTTTAGGTGAGCGGGGGTGGACGCAGTATTTT. Amino acids: CASSLGERGWTQYF.

The chain is built from TRBV7-9 and TRBJ2-5; 8 bases align to TRBD2. The CDR3 runs 14 residues. CDR1 SEHNR and CDR2 FQNEAQ come from the germline V gene (reference sequence). Losses at the gene ends were 5 bases for V and 4 bases for J; bases not matched to a gene: 6. CDR3 region: CASSLGGDLETQYF. The CDR3, as DNA: TGTGCCAGCAGCCTCGGGGGGGACTTAGAGACCCAGTACTTC. The full variable domain, rest sourced from reference TRBV7-9 and TRBJ2-5, is DTGVSQNPRHKITKRGQNVTFRCDPISEHNRLYWYRQTLGQGPEFLTYFQNEAQLEKSRLLSDRFSAERPKGSFSTLEIQRTEQGDSAMYLCASSLGGDLETQYFGPGTRLLVL.

This sequence joins TRBV5-1 and TRBJ2-1, with D perhaps matching TRBD1 (6 bases). The CDR3 runs 13 residues. From germline, CDR1 is SGHRS and CDR2 YFSETQ. V lost 7 bases and J lost 4, with 12 bases in between. Here the CDR3 reads CASYGQLYNEQFF. Written as DNA, the CDR3 is TGCGCCAGCTATGGACAGTTATACAATGAGCAGTTCTTC.